These 21 T cell receptor beta chains originate from one sample sequenced in a study of OX40 agonist ivuxolimab in advanced cancers. The library was built by means of the immunoSEQ multiplex PCR assay. As stored in TCRdb, this immuneACCESS dataset retains in-frame rearrangements with V and J assigned. A fraction of the clones does not appear; measured against another copy, unresolved V genes explain less than half of the discrepancy, and the remainder lacks a known reason. This sample is represented by about 82,000 clones; around 78% of them were singletons. Roughly 0.8% of the sample lies in the top ten. The sample was CD4+ or CD8+ T cells sorted from blood, taken in a trial of the OX40 agonist ivuxolimab. These receptors were obtained from an adult with an advanced solid tumor such as melanoma, head and neck, liver or kidney cancer.

This sequence joins TRBV12-5 and TRBJ1-2, with unresolved D. The V gene lost 3 bases and the J gene lost 0 bases, with 5 bases spanning the gap. This CDR3 contains 13 residues. Germline V gene sequence: CDR1 LGHNT, CDR2 FRNRAP. CDR3 sequence: CASGLWSNYGYTF. For the CDR3, the DNA is TGTGCTAGTGGTTTATGGTCTAACTATGGCTACACCTTC.

This clone was detected once. The genes are TRBV7-2 and TRBJ2-7; a weak D match, TRBD2 (6 bases). Germline assignment: CDR1 SGHTA and CDR2 FQGNSA. Deletions cut 5 bases from V and 9 bases from J, with 20 bases between. CDR3 length: 14 amino acids. CDR3 bases: TGTGCCAGCAGCGGAGACGGGACTGCCCCACCGCAGTACTTC. Translated, it gives CASSGDGTAPPQYF.

This chain's CDR3 is CASSLGDRVPSRGYTF. CDR3 DNA: TGTGCCAGCAGCTTGGGGGACAGGGTGCCCTCCCGGGGCTACACCTTC. The chain has TRBV5-4 and TRBJ1-2, with TRBD1 matching 9 bases. The CDR3 runs 16 residues. CDR1 is SGHNT, CDR2 YYREEE, per germline (reference sequence). After removal of 0 bases from V and 8 bases from J, the junction contained 11 bases not matched to a gene.

The chain carries TRBV29-1 and TRBJ1-5, with a weak D call TRBD1 (6 bases). Germline CDR1 SQVTM, CDR2 ANQGSEA. Trimming stripped 6 bases from V and 7 bases from J, with 13 bases between. The CDR3 is made up of 12 amino acids. The CDR3 spells CSVRGEGQPQHF. The CDR3 DNA reads TGCAGCGTAAGGGGGGAAGGACAGCCCCAGCATTTT.

The chain links TRBV25-1 to TRBJ1-1; 12 positions match TRBD1. The length of the CDR3 is 16 residues. J gave up 8 bases and V 8 bases, and 15 bases lay outside the gene matches. From germline, CDR1 is MGHDK and CDR2 SYGVNS. CDR3 sequence reads: CASVSGTGGPPFEAFF. The CDR3 nucleotides read TGTGCCAGCGTGTCGGGGACAGGGGGCCCCCCTTTCGAAGCTTTCTTT.

The chain carries TRBV2 and TRBJ2-2; 9 bases match TRBD2. The ends lost 6 bases at V and 4 bases at J; junction bases unmatched: 18. Germline loops: CDR1 SNHLY, CDR2 FYNNEI. This CDR3 has 19 residues. CDR3 sequence: CASRTKSLLAGIGTGELFF. The CDR3 nucleotides read TGTGCCAGCAGGACAAAAAGCTTGCTAGCGGGGATAGGCACCGGGGAGCTGTTTTTT.

The gene calls are TRBV5-1 and TRBJ2-2; 9 bases match TRBD1. J lost 7 bases, V lost 2 bases, and 9 bases had no gene match. CDR1 and CDR2 (germline): SGHRS, YFSETQ. This CDR3 contains 16 residues. CDR3 nucleotides: TGCGCCAGCAGCTTAGGACCCGGGACAGGGTTCGGGGAGCTGTTTTTT. Protein product: CASSLGPGTGFGELFF.

Here the CDR3 reads CASSTGTGRAFF. DNA for the CDR3: TGTGCCAGCAGTACTGGGACAGGCAGGGCTTTCTTT. J is TRBJ1-1 and V is TRBV6-6; 8 positions match TRBD1. This CDR3 spans 12 amino acids. Germline lookup yields CDR1 MNHNY and CDR2 SVGAGI (reference sequence). J gave up 11 bases and V 5 bases, and 7 bases lay outside the gene matches.

This chain joins TRBV5-4 and TRBJ2-3; D remains unclear. Germline values: CDR1 SGHNT, CDR2 YYREEE (reference sequence). The CDR3 runs to 14 residues. Trimming took off 0 bases at V and 2 bases at J, with 7 bases between the two ends. CDR3 amino acids: CASSLGVTTDTQYF. Written as DNA, the CDR3 is TGTGCCAGCAGCTTGGGAGTAACCACAGATACGCAGTATTTT. Supplemented by reference TRBV5-4 and TRBJ2-3, the full variable domain reads ETGVTQSPTHLIKTRGQQVTLRCSSQSGHNTVSWYQQALGQGPQFIFQYYREEENGRGNFPPRFSGLQFPNYSSELNVNALELDDSALYLCASSLGVTTDTQYFGPGTRLTVL.

CDR3 protein: CASSASKDYGYTF. In nucleotides, the CDR3 is TGTGCCAGCAGCGCTAGCAAGGACTATGGCTACACCTTC. The chain has TRBV7-3 and TRBJ1-2; D unresolved. Per germline, CDR1 SGHTA and CDR2 FQGTGA. The CDR3 loop spans 13 amino acids. Trimming removed 5 bases at V and 3 bases at J, with 10 bases between.

The chain employs TRBV10-1 and TRBJ1-2; 7 bases fit TRBD1. The CDR3 is made up of 16 amino acids. With V trimmed by 6 bases and J by 4 bases, 14 bases remained unmatched. Germline CDR1 is WNHNN and CDR2 is SYGVQD (reference sequence). The chain's CDR3 is CASSASFRGGRYGYTF. In nucleotides, the CDR3 is TGCGCCAGCAGCGCGTCGTTCAGGGGGGGCCGCTATGGCTACACCTTC.

For the CDR3, the DNA is TGTGCCAGCAGCTCTCAGCGGAATGAGCAGTTCTTC. Encoded protein: CASSSQRNEQFF. This chain links TRBV7-2 with TRBJ2-1; TRBD2 is a possible D gene (5 bases). The CDR3 totals 12 residues. Trimming removed 4 bases at V and 7 bases at J, with 8 bases between. The germline V gene has CDR1 SGHTA and CDR2 FQGNSA.

This clone has a single count. Other DNA sequences in the same sample also yield this CDR3. This rearrangement joins TRBV7-8 to TRBJ2-7, with 7 bases aligning to TRBD1. Per the germline V gene, CDR1 is SGHVS and CDR2 is FQNEAQ. J lost 6 bases, V lost 4 bases, and 9 bases had no gene match. The CDR3 consists of 14 residues. CDR3: CASSSRQDRSEQYF. The CDR3 region has the DNA TGTGCCAGCAGCTCCCGTCAGGACAGGTCCGAGCAGTACTTC.

The chain is built from TRBV6-7 and TRBJ2-7; D is possibly TRBD1 (6 bases). TRBV6-7 counts as an open reading frame of uncertain function. The V gene lost 0 bases and the J gene lost 5 bases, with 14 bases spanning the gap. The CDR3 consists of 15 residues. CDR3 DNA: TGTGCCAGCAGTTACTCGCCCAGGGGCAGCCACGAGCAGTACTTC. Translating it yields CASSYSPRGSHEQYF.

The chain employs TRBV7-8 and TRBJ2-5, with no clear D. Germline-derived CDR1 and CDR2 are SGHVS and FQNEAQ. The V end was cut by 1 base, the J end by 5 bases, with 8 bases between. The CDR3 consists of 13 residues. The DNA of the CDR3 is TGTGCCAGCAGCTTAGTCGGCGAGGAGACCCAGTACTTC. Translating gives CASSLVGEETQYF.

The chain is built from TRBV25-1 and TRBJ2-3, with TRBD2 matching over 7 bases. The CDR3 spans 18 residues. CDR1 and CDR2 (germline): MGHDK, SYGVNS. V dropped 0 bases and J dropped 5; count of bases not matched to a gene: 14. As DNA, the CDR3 is TGTGCCAGCAGTGAATATCAGTCGCGGGGGAGAATACGAGATACGCAGTATTTT. It encodes CASSEYQSRGRIRDTQYF.

The chain carries TRBV5-1 and TRBJ2-2, with 8 positions matching TRBD1. J was trimmed by 4 bases and V by 4 bases; bases with no gene match: 9. CDR3 size: 16 residues. Germline values: CDR1 SGHRS, CDR2 YFSETQ. The CDR3 region has the DNA TGCGCCAGCAGCCGCAATACAGGGGGTGGCACCGGGGAGCTGTTTTTT. Translated, it gives CASSRNTGGGTGELFF.

This clone came up a few times. The chain joins TRBV6-5 to TRBJ1-2; 8 nucleotides match TRBD1. The germline CDR1 and CDR2 sequences are MNHEY and SVGAGI. V trimming: 6 bases; J trimming: 8 bases; junction bases outside the gene matches: 5. The CDR3 totals 12 residues. Written as DNA, the CDR3 is TGTGCCAGCAGCTCGACAGGGGTCGGCTACACCTTC. It specifies CASSSTGVGYTF.

The rearrangement joins TRBV23-1 to TRBJ2-7; 7 nucleotides line up with TRBD1. TRBV23-1 is reported as an ORF; its role is uncertain. This CDR3 contains 14 residues. The junction had 6 bases not matched to a gene; V was cut back by 4 bases and J by 3 bases. CDR3 residues: CASSLTGAFYEQYF. CDR3 coding DNA: TGCGCCAGCAGTCTCACAGGGGCCTTCTACGAGCAGTACTTC.

V and J are TRBV7-2 and TRBJ2-5; 10 nucleotides line up with TRBD2. This CDR3 contains 15 residues. With 3 bases clipped from V and 3 bases from J, the junction kept 4 bases outside the gene matches. The germline CDR1 and CDR2 sequences are SGHTA and FQGNSA. DNA of the CDR3: TGTGCCAGCAGCTTCGTAGCGGGGGGCGAAGAGACCCAGTACTTC. This codes for CASSFVAGGEETQYF.

The chain recombines TRBV4-2 with TRBJ1-6; the D gene is possibly TRBD1 (5 bases). CDR1 and CDR2 from the germline V gene are LGHNA and YNFKEQ. There are 13 residues in the CDR3. Trimming cost V 4 bases and J 5 bases, with 6 bases left between them. The DNA of the CDR3 is TGTGCCAGCAGCCGGGGACATAATTCACCCCTCCACTTT. It is translated as CASSRGHNSPLHF.